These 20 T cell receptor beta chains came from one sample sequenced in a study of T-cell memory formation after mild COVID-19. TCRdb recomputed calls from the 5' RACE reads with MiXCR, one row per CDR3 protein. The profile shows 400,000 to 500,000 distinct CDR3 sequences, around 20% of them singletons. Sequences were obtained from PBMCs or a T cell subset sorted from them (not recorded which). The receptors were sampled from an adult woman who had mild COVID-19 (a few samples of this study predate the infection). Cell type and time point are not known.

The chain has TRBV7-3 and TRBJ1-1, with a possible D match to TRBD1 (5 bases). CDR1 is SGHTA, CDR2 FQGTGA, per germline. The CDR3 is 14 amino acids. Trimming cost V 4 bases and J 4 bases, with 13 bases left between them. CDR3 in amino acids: CASSSSGGSTEAFF. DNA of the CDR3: TGTGCCAGCAGCTCTTCGGGGGGAAGCACTGAAGCTTTCTTT.

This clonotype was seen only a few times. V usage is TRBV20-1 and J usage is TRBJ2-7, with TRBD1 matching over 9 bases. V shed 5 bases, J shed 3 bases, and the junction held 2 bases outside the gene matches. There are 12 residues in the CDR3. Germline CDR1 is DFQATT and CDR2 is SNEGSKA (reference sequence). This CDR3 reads CSAEGQGYEQYF. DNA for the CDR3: TGCAGTGCTGAGGGACAGGGCTACGAGCAGTACTTC.

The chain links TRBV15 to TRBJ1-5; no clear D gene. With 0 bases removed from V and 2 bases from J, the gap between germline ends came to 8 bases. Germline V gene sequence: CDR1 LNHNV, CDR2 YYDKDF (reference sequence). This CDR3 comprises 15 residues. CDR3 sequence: CATSRDRAGNQPQHF. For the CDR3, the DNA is TGTGCCACCAGCAGAGATAGGGCTGGCAATCAGCCCCAGCATTTT.

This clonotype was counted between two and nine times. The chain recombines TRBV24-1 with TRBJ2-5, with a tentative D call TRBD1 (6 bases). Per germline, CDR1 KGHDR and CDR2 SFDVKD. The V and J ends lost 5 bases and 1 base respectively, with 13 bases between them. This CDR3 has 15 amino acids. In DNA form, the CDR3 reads TGTGCCACCAGTGGGAGGACAGACCTCCAAGAGACCCAGTACTTC. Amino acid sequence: CATSGRTDLQETQYF.

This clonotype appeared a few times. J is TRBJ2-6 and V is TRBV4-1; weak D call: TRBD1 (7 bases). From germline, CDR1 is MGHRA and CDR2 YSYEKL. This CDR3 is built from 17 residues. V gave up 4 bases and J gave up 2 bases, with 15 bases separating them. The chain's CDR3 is CASSLRQGGTGANVLTF. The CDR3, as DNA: TGCGCCAGCAGCCTCCGACAGGGAGGAACTGGGGCCAACGTCCTGACTTTC.

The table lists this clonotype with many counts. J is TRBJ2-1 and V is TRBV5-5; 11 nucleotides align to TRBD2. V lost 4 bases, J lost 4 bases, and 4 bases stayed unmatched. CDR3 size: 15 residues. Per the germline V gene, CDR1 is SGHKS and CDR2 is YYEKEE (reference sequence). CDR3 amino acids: CASSGLAGQYNEQFF. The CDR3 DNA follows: TGTGCCAGCAGCGGACTAGCGGGCCAGTACAATGAGCAGTTCTTC.

This chain's CDR3 is CASSQSGVSYGYTF. In DNA form, the CDR3 reads TGTGCCAGCAGCCAAAGTGGGGTCTCCTATGGCTACACCTTC. The chain couples TRBV7-2 to TRBJ1-2; D uncertain. Germline lookup yields CDR1 SGHTA and CDR2 FQGNSA. The CDR3 has 14 residues. V was pared by 5 bases and J by 4 bases, with 14 bases between.

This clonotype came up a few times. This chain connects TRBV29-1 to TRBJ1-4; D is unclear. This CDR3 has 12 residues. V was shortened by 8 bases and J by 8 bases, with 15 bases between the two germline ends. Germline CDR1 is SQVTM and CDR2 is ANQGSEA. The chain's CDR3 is CSTRAPGEKLFF. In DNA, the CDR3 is TGCAGCACCCGGGCTCCGGGGGAAAAACTGTTTTTT. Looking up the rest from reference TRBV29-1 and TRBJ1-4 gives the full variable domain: SAVISQKPSRDICQRGTSLTIQCQVDSQVTMMFWYRQQPGQSLTLIATANQGSEATYESGFVIDKFPISRPNLTFSTLTVSNMSPEDSSIYLCSTRAPGEKLFFGSGTQLSVL.

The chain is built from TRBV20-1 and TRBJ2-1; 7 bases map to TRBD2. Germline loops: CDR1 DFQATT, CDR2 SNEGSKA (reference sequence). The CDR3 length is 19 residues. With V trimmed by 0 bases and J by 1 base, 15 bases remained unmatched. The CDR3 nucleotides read TGCAGTGCTAGAGATTCTGGGCCTTTGGCGGGAGTATCCTACAATGAGCAGTTCTTC. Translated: CSARDSGPLAGVSYNEQFF.

CDR3 amino acids: CASSRGQNRGEQYF. In nucleotides, the CDR3 is TGTGCCAGCAGCCGCGGACAGAATCGAGGCGAGCAGTACTTC. V gene TRBV3-1 combines with J gene TRBJ2-7; possibly TRBD1 for D (6 bases). V gave up 4 bases and J gave up 6 bases, with 16 bases separating them. Per germline, CDR1 LGHDT and CDR2 YNNKEL (reference sequence). CDR3 length: 14 residues.

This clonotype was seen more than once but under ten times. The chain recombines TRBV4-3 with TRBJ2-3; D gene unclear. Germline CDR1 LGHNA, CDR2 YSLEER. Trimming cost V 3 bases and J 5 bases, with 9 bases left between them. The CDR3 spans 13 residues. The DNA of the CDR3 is TGCGCCAGCAGCCAGGATGTGTTAGATACGCAGTATTTT. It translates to CASSQDVLDTQYF.

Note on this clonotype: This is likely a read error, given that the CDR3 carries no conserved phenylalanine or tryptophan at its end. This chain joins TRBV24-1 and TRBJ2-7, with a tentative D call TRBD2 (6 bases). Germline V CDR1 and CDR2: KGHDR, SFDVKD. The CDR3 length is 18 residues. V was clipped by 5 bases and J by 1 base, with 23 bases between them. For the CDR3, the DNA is TGTGCCACCAGTGGAGACCCCCGGGAGAAGGTTCCATCCTACGAGCAGTACTTA. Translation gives CATSGDPREKVPSYEQYL.

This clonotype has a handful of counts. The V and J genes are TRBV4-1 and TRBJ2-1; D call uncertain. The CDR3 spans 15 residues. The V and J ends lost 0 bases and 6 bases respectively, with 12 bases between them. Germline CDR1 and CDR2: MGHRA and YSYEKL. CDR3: CASSQDRIAGNEQFF. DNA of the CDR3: TGCGCCAGCAGCCAAGATAGAATAGCCGGCAATGAGCAGTTCTTC.

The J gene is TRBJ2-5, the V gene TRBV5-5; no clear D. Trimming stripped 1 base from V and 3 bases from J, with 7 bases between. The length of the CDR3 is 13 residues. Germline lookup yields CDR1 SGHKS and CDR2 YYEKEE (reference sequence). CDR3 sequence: CASSLPVKETQYF. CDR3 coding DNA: TGTGCCAGCAGCTTGCCCGTGAAAGAGACCCAGTACTTC.

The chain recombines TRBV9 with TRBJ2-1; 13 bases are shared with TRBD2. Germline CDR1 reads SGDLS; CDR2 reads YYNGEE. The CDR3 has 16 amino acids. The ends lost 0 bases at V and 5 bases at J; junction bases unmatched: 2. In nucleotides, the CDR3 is TGTGCCAGCAGCGTAGGGGGACTAGCGGGGCACAATGAGCAGTTCTTC. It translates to CASSVGGLAGHNEQFF.

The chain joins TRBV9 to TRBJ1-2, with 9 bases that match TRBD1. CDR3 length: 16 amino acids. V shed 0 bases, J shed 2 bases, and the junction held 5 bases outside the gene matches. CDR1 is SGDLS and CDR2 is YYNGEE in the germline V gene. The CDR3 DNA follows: TGTGCCAGCAGCGTAGTAGGGACAGGGCGGAACTATGGCTACACCTTC. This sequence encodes CASSVVGTGRNYGYTF.

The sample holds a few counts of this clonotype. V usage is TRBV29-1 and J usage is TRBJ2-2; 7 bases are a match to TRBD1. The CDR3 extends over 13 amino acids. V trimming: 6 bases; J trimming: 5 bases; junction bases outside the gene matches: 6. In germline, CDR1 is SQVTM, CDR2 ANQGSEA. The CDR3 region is CSVNPTGTGELFF. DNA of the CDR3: TGCAGCGTGAATCCGACAGGGACCGGGGAGCTGTTTTTT.

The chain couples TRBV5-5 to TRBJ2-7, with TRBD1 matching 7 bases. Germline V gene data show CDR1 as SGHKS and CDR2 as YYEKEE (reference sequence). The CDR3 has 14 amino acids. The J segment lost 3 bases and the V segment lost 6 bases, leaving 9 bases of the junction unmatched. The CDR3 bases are TGTGCCAGCACCAACCTAGGGGGCCTCTACGAGCAGTACTTC. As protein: CASTNLGGLYEQYF.

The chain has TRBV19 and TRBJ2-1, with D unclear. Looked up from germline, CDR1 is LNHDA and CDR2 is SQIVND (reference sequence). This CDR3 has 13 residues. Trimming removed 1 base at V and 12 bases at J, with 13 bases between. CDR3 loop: CASSIGPYHPQFF. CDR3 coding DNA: TGTGCCAGTAGTATAGGCCCTTACCACCCGCAGTTCTTC. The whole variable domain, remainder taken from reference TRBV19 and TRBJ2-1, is DGGITQSPKYLFRKEGQNVTLSCEQNLNHDAMYWYRQDPGQGLRLIYYSQIVNDFQKGDIAEGYSVSREKKESFPLTVTSAQKNPTAFYLCASSIGPYHPQFFGPGTRLTVL.

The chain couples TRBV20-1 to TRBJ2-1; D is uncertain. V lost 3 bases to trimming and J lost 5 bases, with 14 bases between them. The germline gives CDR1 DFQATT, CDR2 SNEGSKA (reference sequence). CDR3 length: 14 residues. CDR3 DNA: TGCAGTGCTAGTCAGGCGCGAAGGGACAATGAGCAGTTCTTC. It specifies CSASQARRDNEQFF.